Listed here are 14 T cell receptor beta chains from one sample, sequenced in a study of neoadjuvant anti-PD-1 for oral cavity cancer. The protocol was immunoSEQ multiplex PCR, while the TCRdb copy is restricted to in-frame clones and leaves out a portion. The sample has 72,000 or so clones; over 70% are singletons. Sequences were derived from PBMCs, sampled before nivolumab (anti-PD-1) treatment. The receptors were sampled from a person aged 35-80 years with oral cavity squamous cell carcinoma.

The chain recombines TRBV6-6 with TRBJ2-3, with a possible D match to TRBD2 (6 bases). The germline V and J ends were trimmed by 10 bases and 3 bases, with 14 bases remaining between them. The CDR3 is 13 residues long. Germline values: CDR1 MNHNY, CDR2 SVGAGI (reference sequence). The CDR3 sequence: CATRRGGTDTQYF. CDR3 DNA sequence: TGTGCCACCCGACGGGGAGGTACAGATACGCAGTATTTT.

The rearrangement uses TRBV6-5 and TRBJ2-7; 8 bases match TRBD2. The CDR3 covers 16 residues. V was pared by 0 bases and J by 1 base, with 5 bases of the junction left unmatched. The V gene's germline CDR1 is MNHEY and CDR2 SVGAGI. The CDR3 DNA reads TGTGCCAGCAGTTACTCTCGGGGGGGCGCTTCCTACGAGCAGTACTTC. Its protein product is CASSYSRGGASYEQYF.

The V call is TRBV6-5, the J call TRBJ2-7; perhaps TRBD2 as D (6 bases). Germline V lookup: CDR1 MNHEY, CDR2 SVGAGI. This CDR3 comprises 14 residues. Between the trimmed V and J ends, which lost 5 bases and 3 bases, there was a span of 14 bases. The CDR3 spells CASSPSGRGYEQYF. CDR3 sequence (DNA): TGTGCCAGCAGTCCCTCTGGGCGGGGCTACGAGCAGTACTTC.

This chain links TRBV7-9 with TRBJ2-7; TRBD1 matches at 12 bases. Germline V gives CDR1 SEHNR, CDR2 FQNEAQ (reference sequence). The ends lost 2 bases at V and 7 bases at J; junction bases unmatched: 9. The CDR3 has 16 amino acids. In nucleotides, the CDR3 is TGTGCCAGCAGCTTAACTTCCGGGACAGGGGGCGCGGAGCAGTACTTC. Translation: CASSLTSGTGGAEQYF.

The rearrangement uses TRBV5-1 and TRBJ2-5, with 10 positions matching TRBD1. Germline CDR1 is SGHRS and CDR2 is YFSETQ. The CDR3 is 14 amino acids. The trim removed 4 bases at V and 5 bases at J, leaving 5 bases unmatched. CDR3 DNA: TGCGCCAGCAGCGGACAGGGGGGAGAGGAGACCCAGTACTTC. Its translation is CASSGQGGEETQYF.

This sequence joins TRBV27 and TRBJ2-1; 14 positions match TRBD2. The ends lost 3 bases at V and 10 bases at J; junction bases unmatched: 8. CDR1 and CDR2 (germline): MNHEY, SMNVEV (reference sequence). The CDR3 consists of 16 residues. The chain's CDR3 is CASSFGGLAGGGEQFF. The CDR3 DNA reads TGTGCCAGCAGTTTTGGAGGACTAGCGGGAGGTGGGGAGCAGTTCTTC.

This chain's CDR3 is CASSFQTGEVFF. The CDR3 nucleotides read TGTGCCAGCAGCTTCCAAACAGGGGAGGTTTTCTTT. V is TRBV11-3 and J is TRBJ1-1; 7 nucleotides agree with TRBD1. The CDR3 loop spans 12 amino acids. Trimming took 3 bases from V and 13 from J; bases not matched to a gene: 8. The germline gives CDR1 SGHNT, CDR2 YENEEA.

The chain employs TRBV5-1 and TRBJ1-4, with D tentatively TRBD1 (5 bases). The length of the CDR3 is 15 residues. Germline CDR1 SGHRS, CDR2 YFSETQ. V lost 1 base to trimming and J lost 7 bases, with 14 bases between them. The CDR3 DNA reads as TGCGCCAGCAGCTTGTTATCGGACGGGGGTGAAAAACTGTTTTTT. Translating gives CASSLLSDGGEKLFF.

The V call is TRBV25-1, the J call TRBJ2-7, with D perhaps matching TRBD2 (5 bases). This CDR3 has 11 residues. CDR1 and CDR2 (germline): MGHDK, SYGVNS. The V and J ends lost 1 base and 7 bases respectively, with 5 bases between them. CDR3 loop: CASSESGEQYF. The DNA for the CDR3 is TGTGCCAGCAGTGAATCGGGGGAGCAGTACTTC.

The rearrangement joins TRBV12-5 to TRBJ2-1; D not resolved. Germline assignment: CDR1 LGHNT and CDR2 FRNRAP. This CDR3 is 15 amino acids long. Trimming shortened V by 1 base and J by 7 bases, and 14 bases separated the two germline ends. The DNA for the CDR3 is TGTGCTAGTGGTTTGGAGGCAGGAAGAGCTAATGAGCAGTTCTTC. This gives the protein CASGLEAGRANEQFF.

The genes are TRBV6-5 and TRBJ2-5, with D perhaps matching TRBD1 or TRBD2 (5 bases each). The CDR3 is 13 residues long. The germline V and J ends were trimmed by 4 bases and 5 bases, with 11 bases remaining between them. From germline, CDR1 is MNHEY and CDR2 SVGAGI. CDR3 DNA sequence: TGTGCCAGCAGTTTCGGGACGAGGGAGACCCAGTACTTC. Protein product: CASSFGTRETQYF.

The chain recombines TRBV11-1 with TRBJ2-5; 9 bases agree with TRBD2. J lost 6 bases, V lost 1 base, and 9 bases had no gene match. The CDR3 has 16 residues. Germline-derived CDR1 and CDR2 are SGHAT and FQDESV (reference sequence). The CDR3 nucleotides read TGTGCCAGCAGCTTAGGGCCTAGCGGGGCTCTGAAGACCCAGTACTTC. The encoded protein is CASSLGPSGALKTQYF.

The chain carries TRBV6-5 and TRBJ2-6; no clear D. CDR3 length: 15 amino acids. The germline V gene encodes CDR1 MNHEY and CDR2 SVGAGI. Trimming took off 4 bases at V and 0 bases at J, with 7 bases between the two ends. Here the CDR3 DNA reads TGTGCCAGCAGTTCCCACTCCTCTGGGGCCAACGTCCTGACTTTC. The encoded protein is CASSSHSSGANVLTF.

The chain recombines TRBV28 with TRBJ1-1, with D uncertain. The ends were cut back, 4 bases at V and 1 base at J, with 7 bases in the middle. Germline-derived CDR1 and CDR2 are MDHEN and SYDVKM. This CDR3 is 13 amino acids long. The CDR3 sequence is CASSYARNTEAFF. The CDR3 nucleotides read TGTGCCAGCAGTTATGCCCGGAACACTGAAGCTTTCTTT.